A single T cell receptor beta chain is shown here with its context. Its antigen is still unknown. CDR3 size: 16 residues. The V end was cut by 5 bases, the J end by 2 bases, with 13 bases between. CDR1 and CDR2 from the germline V gene are LNHDA and SQIVND (reference sequence). The data originate from a study of OX40 agonist ivuxolimab in advanced cancers. The study's findings and limits: Expanded clones were, on average, more numerous in CD8+ T cells than in CD4+.

Systemic immunosuppression or a history of autoimmune disease excluded patients. Here immunoSEQ multiplex PCR was the method, and the copy in TCRdb shows in-frame clones only, minus some. The sample records about 160,000 clones, around 94% being singletons. V usage is TRBV19 and J usage is TRBJ1-6, with D tentatively TRBD1 (5 bases). The sample consisted of CD4+ or CD8+ T cells sorted from blood, taken in a trial of the OX40 agonist ivuxolimab. The TCR originated in an adult with an advanced solid tumor such as melanoma, head and neck, liver or kidney cancer. This CDR3 reads CASSSLGATYNSPLHF. CDR3 bases: TGTGCCAGTAGTTCTCTCGGGGCCACCTATAATTCACCCCTCCACTTT.